The clone carrying this T cell receptor beta chain was observed at least ten times. Its antigen is currently unknown. The data stem from a study of Graves' ophthalmopathy and Graves' hyperthyroidism. The CDR3 extends over 14 amino acids. V was clipped by 4 bases and J by 3 bases, with 11 bases between them. Germline V gene lookup returns CDR1 SGDLS and CDR2 YYNGEE. Amplified material comprised TCR beta CDR3 regions derived from RNA transcripts. First-round RT-PCR relied on HTBI primers, and a second-round multiplex PCR came next. TCRdb re-derived calls from the multiplex PCR reads in MiXCR, one entry per CDR3 protein. In the table there are 200,000 to 250,000 distinct CDR3 sequences, 40% to 50% of which are singletons. Study conclusions and caveats: The blood repertoire also included most expanded thyroid clonotypes above 0.001 frequency.

What was sequenced was peripheral blood. The chain is built from TRBV9 and TRBJ1-5, with D maybe TRBD1 (6 bases). The TCR sequence derives from an adult man with Graves' ophthalmopathy. This CDR3 is CASSLGGFNQPQHF. The CDR3 bases are TGTGCCAGCAGCTTAGGGGGGTTCAATCAGCCCCAGCATTTT.